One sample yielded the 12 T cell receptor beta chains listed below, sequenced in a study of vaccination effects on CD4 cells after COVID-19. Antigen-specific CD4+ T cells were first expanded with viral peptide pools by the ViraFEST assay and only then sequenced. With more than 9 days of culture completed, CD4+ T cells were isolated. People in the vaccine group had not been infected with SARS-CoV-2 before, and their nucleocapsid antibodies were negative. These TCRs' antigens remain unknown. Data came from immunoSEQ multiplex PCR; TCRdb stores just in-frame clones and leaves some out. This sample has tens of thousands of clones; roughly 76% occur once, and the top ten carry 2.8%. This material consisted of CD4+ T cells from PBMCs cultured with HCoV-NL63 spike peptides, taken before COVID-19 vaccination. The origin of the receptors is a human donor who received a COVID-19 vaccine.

Here the CDR3 reads CASSRGGQEKGGSNQPQHF. CDR3 sequence (DNA): TGTGCCAGTAGTAGGGGGGGACAGGAGAAAGGAGGTAGCAATCAGCCCCAGCATTTT. V and J are TRBV19 and TRBJ1-5; TRBD1 matches 8 bases. CDR1 and CDR2 from the germline V gene are LNHDA and SQIVND (reference sequence). This CDR3 region has 19 residues. Germline trimming cut 4 bases from V and 0 bases from J; bases unmatched to any gene: 14. The complete variable domain, with remaining parts taken from reference TRBV19 and TRBJ1-5, reads DGGITQSPKYLFRKEGQNVTLSCEQNLNHDAMYWYRQDPGQGLRLIYYSQIVNDFQKGDIAEGYSVSREKKESFPLTVTSAQKNPTAFYLCASSRGGQEKGGSNQPQHFGDGTRLSIL.

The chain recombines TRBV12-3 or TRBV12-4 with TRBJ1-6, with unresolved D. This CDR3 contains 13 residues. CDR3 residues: CANSVGYNSPLHF. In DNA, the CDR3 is TGTGCTAACAGCGTAGGTTATAATTCACCCCTCCACTTT.

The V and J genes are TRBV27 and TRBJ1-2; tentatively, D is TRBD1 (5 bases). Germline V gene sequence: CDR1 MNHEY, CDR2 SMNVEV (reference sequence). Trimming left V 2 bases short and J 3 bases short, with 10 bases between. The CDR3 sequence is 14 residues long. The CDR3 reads CASSLGQGDYGYTF. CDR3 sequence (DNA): TGTGCCAGCAGTTTAGGTCAGGGTGACTATGGCTACACCTTC.

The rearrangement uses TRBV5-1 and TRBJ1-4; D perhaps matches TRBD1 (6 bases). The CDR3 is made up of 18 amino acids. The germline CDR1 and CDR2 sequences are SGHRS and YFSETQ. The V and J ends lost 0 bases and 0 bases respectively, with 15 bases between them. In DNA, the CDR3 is TGCGCCAGCAGCTTGGTGTTGACAGGCGTTGCAACTAATGAAAAACTGTTTTTT. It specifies CASSLVLTGVATNEKLFF.

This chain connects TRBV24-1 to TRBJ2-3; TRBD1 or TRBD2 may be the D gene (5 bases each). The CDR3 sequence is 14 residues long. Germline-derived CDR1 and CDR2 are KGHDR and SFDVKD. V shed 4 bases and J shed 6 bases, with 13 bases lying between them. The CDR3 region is CATSERQGPDTQYF. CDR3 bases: TGTGCCACCAGTGAAAGGCAGGGACCGGATACGCAGTATTTT.

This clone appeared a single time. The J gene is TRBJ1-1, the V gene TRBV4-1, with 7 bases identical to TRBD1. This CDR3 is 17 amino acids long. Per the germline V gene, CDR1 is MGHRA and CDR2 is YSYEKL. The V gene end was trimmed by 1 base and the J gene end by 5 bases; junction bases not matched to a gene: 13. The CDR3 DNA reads TGCGCCAGCAGCCAAGCCCTGACGGGACAGCTTCGGACTGAAGCTTTCTTT. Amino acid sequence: CASSQALTGQLRTEAFF.

The CDR3: CASSLTVRGEQYV. In DNA form, the CDR3 reads TGCGCCAGCAGCTTGACCGTCCGAGGCGAGCAGTACGTC. The chain employs TRBV5-1 and TRBJ2-7; D gene unclear. CDR1 and CDR2 (germline): SGHRS, YFSETQ. The CDR3 extends over 13 amino acids. V dropped 1 base and J dropped 6 bases, with 11 bases sitting between them.

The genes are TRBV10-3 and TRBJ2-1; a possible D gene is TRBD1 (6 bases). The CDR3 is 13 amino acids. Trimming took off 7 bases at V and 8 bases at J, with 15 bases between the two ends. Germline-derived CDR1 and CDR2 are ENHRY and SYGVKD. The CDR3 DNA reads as TGTGCCATCACGTCAGGGGAAGGGGATGAGCAGTTCTTC. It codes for CAITSGEGDEQFF.

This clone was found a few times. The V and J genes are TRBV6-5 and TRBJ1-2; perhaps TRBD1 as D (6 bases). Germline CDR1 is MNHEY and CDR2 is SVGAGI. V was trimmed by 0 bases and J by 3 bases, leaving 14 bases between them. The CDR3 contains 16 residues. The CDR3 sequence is CASSYSRGGGDYGYTF. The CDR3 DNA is TGTGCCAGCAGTTACTCGAGGGGGGGAGGGGACTATGGCTACACCTTC.

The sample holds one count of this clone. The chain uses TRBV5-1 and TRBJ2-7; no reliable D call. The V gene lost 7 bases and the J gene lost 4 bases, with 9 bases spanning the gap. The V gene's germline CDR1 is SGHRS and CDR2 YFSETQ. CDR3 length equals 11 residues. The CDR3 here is CASGCRYEQYV. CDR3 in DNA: TGCGCCAGCGGTTGCCGGTACGAGCAGTACGTC.

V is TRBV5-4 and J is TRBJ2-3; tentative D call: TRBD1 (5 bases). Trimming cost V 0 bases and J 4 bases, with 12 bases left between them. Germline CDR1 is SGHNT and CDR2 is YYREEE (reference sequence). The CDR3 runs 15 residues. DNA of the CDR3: TGTGCCAGCAGCTTGGTTGGGCAGGGTGCAGATACGCAGTATTTT. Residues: CASSLVGQGADTQYF.

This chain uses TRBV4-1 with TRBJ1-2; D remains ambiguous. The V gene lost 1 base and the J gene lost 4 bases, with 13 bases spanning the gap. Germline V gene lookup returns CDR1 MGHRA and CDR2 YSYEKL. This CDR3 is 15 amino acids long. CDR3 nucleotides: TGCGCCAGCAGCCAAGCAGAAAGAGCTTTCTATGGCTACACCTTC. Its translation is CASSQAERAFYGYTF.